A selection of T cell receptor beta chains follows, all from one sample in a study of cytomegalovirus exposure and HLA in healthy donors. Repertoires were generated with immunoSEQ multiplex PCR, while TCRdb's copy carries only in-frame clones and drops some. Among 200,000 to 250,000 clones, roughly 87% were seen once, and the ten largest hold around 12%. Sequences were obtained from PBMCs. These receptors originate from a man aged 18 to 29 in good health and CMV-seropositive. CDR3s include the opening cysteine and the closing phenylalanine or tryptophan. The order of the fields is V gene, clone size, D gene, J gene, CDR3 DNA, CDR3 protein. D genes are given only for firm matches. Rows give clone size only sometimes, using once, few, many, or a class for an expanded clone.

V: TRBV7-3; size: -; D: -; J: TRBJ1-2; DNA: TGTGCCAGCAGCCGGGACAAATATGGCTACATCTTC; CDR3: CASSRDKYGYIF
V: TRBV19; size: -; D: -; J: TRBJ1-2; DNA: TGTGCCAGTAGTATCTCAGGGCACTATGGCTACACCTTC; CDR3: CASSISGHYGYTF
V: TRBV7-8; size: -; D: -; J: TRBJ2-7; DNA: TGTGCCAGCAGCTTAGCTAACCGGGGTGGCGAGCAGTACTTC; CDR3: CASSLANRGGEQYF
V: TRBV11-2; size: -; D: TRBD2; J: TRBJ2-7; DNA: TGTGCCAGCAGCCGACGACTAGCGGGAGGATTAGTCCCCTACGAGCAGTACTTC; CDR3: CASSRRLAGGLVPYEQYF
V: TRBV2; size: -; D: -; J: TRBJ2-6; DNA: TGTGCCAGCAGTGGTCCAGGCACCGGTTTCGGGGCCAACGTCCTGACTTTC; CDR3: CASSGPGTGFGANVLTF
V: TRBV5-8; size: -; D: -; J: TRBJ2-7; DNA: TGTGCCAGCAGCCCGAAACAGGGATCCCTCTACGAGCAGTACTTC; CDR3: CASSPKQGSLYEQYF
V: TRBV7-9; size: -; D: TRBD1; J: TRBJ1-5; DNA: TGTGCCCGGATGAGACAGGGGTATGGTCAGCCCCAGCATTTT; CDR3: CARMRQGYGQPQHF
V: TRBV5-6; size: -; D: -; J: TRBJ2-2; DNA: TGTGCCAGCAGCCCGGACGGACCGGCGAACACCGGGGAGCTGTTTTTT; CDR3: CASSPDGPANTGELFF
V: TRBV10-3; size: -; D: TRBD1; J: TRBJ1-2; DNA: TGTGCCATCACCACAGGGGACCCTAACTATGGCTACACCTTC; CDR3: CAITTGDPNYGYTF
V: TRBV7-2; size: -; D: -; J: TRBJ2-7; DNA: TGTGCCAGCAGTCAGATTACAGGGAGCGAGCAGTACTTC; CDR3: CASSQITGSEQYF
V: TRBV18; size: -; D: TRBD1; J: TRBJ1-4; DNA: TGTGCCAGCTCACCACGAGGGGGCGGCTTTGGGGAAAAACTGTTTTTT; CDR3: CASSPRGGGFGEKLFF
V: TRBV15; size: -; D: -; J: TRBJ1-1; DNA: TGTGCCACCAGCAGAGATGGGGCTATTCAGAGAGCTTTCTTT; CDR3: CATSRDGAIQRAFF
V: TRBV7-2; size: -; D: TRBD2; J: TRBJ2-3; DNA: TGTGCCAGCAGCTTAGGGGGACTAGCGGGAGTCGATACGCAGTATTTT; CDR3: CASSLGGLAGVDTQYF
V: TRBV5-1; size: -; D: -; J: TRBJ2-6; DNA: TGCGCCAGCACCCTGGGGGGAGCCAGGGCTGGGGCCAACGTCCTGACTTTC; CDR3: CASTLGGARAGANVLTF
V: TRBV20-1; size: -; D: -; J: TRBJ2-1; DNA: TGCAGTGCCTACAATGAGCAGTTCTTC; CDR3: CSAYNEQFF
V: TRBV29-1; size: -; D: -; J: TRBJ2-5; DNA: TGCAGCGTTGAACGGGGGAGCGAGACCCAGTACTTC; CDR3: CSVERGSETQYF
V: TRBV30; size: -; D: -; J: TRBJ1-2; DNA: TGTGCCTGGAACGAGAGGGTTTACTACTATGGCTACACCTTC; CDR3: CAWNERVYYYGYTF
V: TRBV6-5; size: -; D: -; J: TRBJ1-3; DNA: TGTGCCATCAGGGACCCCTCTGGAAACACCATATATTTT; CDR3: CAIRDPSGNTIYF
V: TRBV5-1; size: -; D: TRBD2; J: TRBJ2-3; DNA: TGCGCCAGCAGCTTGGAACTAGCGGGAGTGGGGGCAGATACGCAGTATTTT; CDR3: CASSLELAGVGADTQYF
V: TRBV6-5; size: once; D: TRBD2; J: TRBJ2-7; DNA: TGTGCCAGCAGTTGGGGACTAGCGGAGAGCTCCTACGAGCAGTACTTC; CDR3: CASSWGLAESSYEQYF
V: TRBV6-5; size: -; D: TRBD1; J: TRBJ1-1; DNA: TGTGCCAGCAGACCCGGACAGGCGAACACTGAAGCTTTCTTT; CDR3: CASRPGQANTEAFF
V: TRBV27; size: -; D: -; J: TRBJ2-4; DNA: TGTGCCAGCATGGAGCTAGGGGTTACGGCCAAAAACATTCAGTACTTC; CDR3: CASMELGVTAKNIQYF
V: TRBV6-5; size: few; D: -; J: TRBJ1-1; DNA: TGTGCCAGCAGGGGGGTGAACACTGAAGCTTTCTTT; CDR3: CASRGVNTEAFF
V: TRBV25-1; size: once; D: -; J: TRBJ2-4; DNA: TGTGCCAGCAGTGAATGGGCAGGGGGAGGGGACATTCAGTACTTC; CDR3: CASSEWAGGGDIQYF
V: TRBV27; size: once; D: -; J: TRBJ1-2; DNA: TGTGCCAGCAGTCCCGTAGGCTGGAACTATGGCTACACCTTC; CDR3: CASSPVGWNYGYTF
V: TRBV6-6; size: -; D: -; J: TRBJ2-7; DNA: TGTGCCAGCAGTTACCAAGGGTACGAGCAGTACTTC; CDR3: CASSYQGYEQYF
V: TRBV25-1; size: -; D: -; J: TRBJ2-1; DNA: TGTGCCAGCAGTGACCTCATGACAGGAGGTGAGCAGTTCTTC; CDR3: CASSDLMTGGEQFF
V: TRBV14; size: once; D: TRBD2; J: TRBJ2-1; DNA: TGTGCCAGTGGACTAGCGGGATTCGATGAGCAGTTCTTC; CDR3: CASGLAGFDEQFF
V: TRBV28; size: -; D: TRBD1; J: TRBJ1-2; DNA: TGTGCCAGCAGTTTAAGGGTTGGGGACAGGGCTATGTATGGCTACACCTTC; CDR3: CASSLRVGDRAMYGYTF
V: TRBV7-2; size: -; D: TRBD2; J: TRBJ2-3; DNA: TGTGCCAGCAGCTTAGGACTAGCGGACACAGATACGCAGTATTTT; CDR3: CASSLGLADTDTQYF
V: TRBV13; size: few; D: -; J: TRBJ2-2; DNA: TGTGCCAGCAGCTTGGGGGGCTACACCGGGGAGCTGTTTTTT; CDR3: CASSLGGYTGELFF
V: TRBV2; size: few; D: TRBD1; J: TRBJ1-1; DNA: TGTGCCAGCAGCGGACAGGGGAACACTGAAGCTTTCTTT; CDR3: CASSGQGNTEAFF
V: TRBV5-4; size: -; D: TRBD2; J: TRBJ2-1; DNA: TGTGCCAGCAGCGTCGGGACTAGCGGGGGCTCCTACAATGAGCAGTTCTTC; CDR3: CASSVGTSGGSYNEQFF
V: TRBV6-1; size: -; D: -; J: TRBJ1-5; DNA: TGTGCCAGCTCCAGGGGTAGCAATCAGCCCCAGCATTTT; CDR3: CASSRGSNQPQHF
V: TRBV19; size: -; D: TRBD1; J: TRBJ1-3; DNA: TGTGCCAGTAGTATGGGCTTCTTGACGCCGTGGGGACAGTCTGGAAACACCATATATTTT; CDR3: CASSMGFLTPWGQSGNTIYF
V: TRBV6-1; size: -; D: -; J: TRBJ1-2; DNA: TGTGCCAGCAGTGACCCGGGGCCCTATGGCTACACCTTC; CDR3: CASSDPGPYGYTF
V: TRBV15; size: -; D: -; J: TRBJ2-2; DNA: TGTGCCACCAGCAGGTACCAAACAGACTCCGGGGAGCTGTTTTTT; CDR3: CATSRYQTDSGELFF
V: TRBV19; size: -; D: -; J: TRBJ2-1; DNA: TGTGCCAGTAGTACCGCCCGGGGATCGATAGAGCAGTTCTTC; CDR3: CASSTARGSIEQFF